Listed below are T cell receptor beta chains from one sample, sequenced in a study of shared clonotypes between healthy human individuals. Repertoires were generated with immunoSEQ multiplex PCR, while TCRdb's copy carries only in-frame clones and drops some. Altogether about 2.3 million clones are present, 85% to 95% being singletons, with the ten largest covering 0.37%. What was sequenced was naive CD4+ T cells from PBMCs. These TCRs come from a man aged 18 to 30 in good health. Some clones in this sample may be carry-over from other donors' samples. Each CDR3 is given with its conserved first and last residue. D genes are given only for firm matches. Some rows mark clone size as missing; the rest say once, few, many or name a class of expanded clone.

NA	NA	TRBV7-9	TRBJ2-1	TGTGCCAGCAGCTTAGGTCCCCTCTTTGAGCAGTTCTTC	CASSLGPLFEQFF
NA	NA	TRBV5-1	TRBJ2-5	TGCGCCAGCAGCTTGGGACAGAGCCAAGAGACCCAGTACTTC	CASSLGQSQETQYF
NA	NA	TRBV9	TRBJ1-3	TGTGCCAGCAGCCCAAGCCTCCTAGACGATGGAAACACCATATATTTT	CASSPSLLDDGNTIYF
TRBD1	NA	TRBV9	TRBJ1-2	TGTGCCAGCAGCGTGACCGGGACAGGGGGATCAGGAGGCTACACCTTC	CASSVTGTGGSGGYTF
NA	NA	TRBV7-9	TRBJ1-2	TGTGCCAGCAGCTTAGAGGGACATGTCGGGGGCTACACCTTC	CASSLEGHVGGYTF
NA	once	TRBV28	TRBJ2-1	TGTGCCAGCAGTTTATGGGGGGGCCCCTACAATGAGCAGTTCTTC	CASSLWGGPYNEQFF
NA	NA	TRBV18	TRBJ2-7	TGTGCCAGCTCACCCGTGACCGGGGGCTACGAGCAGTACTTC	CASSPVTGGYEQYF
TRBD1	NA	TRBV15	TRBJ1-1	TGTGCCACCAGCAGAGGGCGGGACAGTGAAGCTTTCTTT	CATSRGRDSEAFF
NA	NA	TRBV7-2	TRBJ1-5	TGTGCCAGCAGCAGGACAGCCGATCAGCCCCAGCATTTT	CASSRTADQPQHF
TRBD1	once	TRBV25-1	TRBJ2-2	TGTGCCAGCAGTGATTGGGGACAGTTGAACACCGGGGAGCTGTTTTTT	CASSDWGQLNTGELFF
NA	NA	TRBV29-1	TRBJ2-7	TGCAGCGCCACACGACCCGCGAGCGGAGCTAGCTACGAGCAGTACTTC	CSATRPASGASYEQYF
NA	NA	TRBV5-4	TRBJ1-1	TGTGCCAGCAGCTTGGACACAACCACTGAAGCTTTCTTT	CASSLDTTTEAFF
NA	NA	TRBV5-1	TRBJ2-5	TGCGCCAGCAGTGGTCTGCCAGGGGGAGGCCAAGAGACCCAGTACTTC	CASSGLPGGGQETQYF
TRBD2	NA	TRBV9	TRBJ2-1	TGTGCCAGCAGCGTAGATGGGACTAGTTTACGTGAGCAGTTCTTC	CASSVDGTSLREQFF
NA	once	TRBV19	TRBJ2-1	TGTGCCAGTAGTGGACGGTCGGGGGTTATGTCCTACAATGAGCAGTTCTTC	CASSGRSGVMSYNEQFF
NA	NA	TRBV7-2	TRBJ1-1	TGTGCCAGCAGCCGTGTGAACACTGAAGCTTTCTTT	CASSRVNTEAFF
NA	NA	TRBV12-5	TRBJ2-1	TGTGCTAGTGGTTTGGCCTATAGCTCCTCTTACAATGAGCAGTTCTTC	CASGLAYSSSYNEQFF
TRBD2	NA	TRBV5-8	TRBJ2-5	TGTGCCAGCAGCTTGAGATCCAGCGGGAGAAGGGAGACCCAGTACTTC	CASSLRSSGRRETQYF
TRBD2	NA	TRBV28	TRBJ2-5	TGTGCCAGCAGTTTTCCCAGCGGGGGCCAAGAGACCCAGTACTTC	CASSFPSGGQETQYF
NA	NA	TRBV2	TRBJ2-7	TGTGCCACCTCCCCCGGAAACTCCTACGAGCAGTACTTC	CATSPGNSYEQYF